This T cell receptor (beta chain) was captured in a study of Ad26.COV2.S vaccination and SARS-CoV-2 variants. Overall study: Into the muscle, Ad26.COV2.S was dosed once or twice, 56 days apart.

Sequencing used immunoSEQ multiplex PCR; TCRdb keeps in-frame clones, though not all of them. The sample contains about 480,000 clones, roughly 87% of which appear only once. This sample's treatment: 19 received Ad26.COV2.S at low or high dose, single or two shots; 5 received placebo; per-sample allocation not given. Each sample was drawn 63 days after the first injection (of vaccine or placebo). Concerning this clone itself: Its antigen is as yet unknown.

The CDR3 runs 14 residues. Trimming shortened V by 8 bases and J by 6 bases, and 20 bases separated the two germline ends. Germline V CDR1 and CDR2: GTSNPN, SVGIG (reference sequence). Study observations and caveats: Breadth and depth estimates from TCRs may understate total T cell responses. Reported findings describe substantial breadth in spike-specific CD8+ and CD4+ T cell responses following vaccination.

The rearrangement joins TRBV30 to TRBJ1-5; D might be TRBD1 (6 bases). The input for sequencing was peripheral blood, taken in a trial of Ad26.COV2.S vaccine versus placebo. The TCR sequence derives from a person between 18 and 65 years old who received the Ad26.COV2.S COVID-19 vaccine or a placebo. CDR3 nucleotide sequence: TGTGCCCCCGATCGGGGGGGCGAGGGTCAGCCCCAGCATTTT. It is translated as CAPDRGGEGQPQHF.